The clone carrying this T cell receptor (beta chain) was counted once. The antigen is undetermined. Method: immunoSEQ multiplex PCR; TCRdb's copy keeps in-frame clones and lacks some. This table holds some 100,000 clones, 87% found once. This entry is derived from a study of T cell responses to AZD1222 COVID-19 vaccine. Study-level findings and limits: White British donors predominated, females outnumbered males, and clonal diversity was possibly underestimated. In the spike-specific TCR repertoire, nearly half reportedly target unmutated variant regions.

Per germline, CDR1 LNHDA and CDR2 SQIVND (reference sequence). Germline trimming cut 6 bases from V and 5 bases from J; bases unmatched to any gene: 16. The CDR3 has 16 amino acids. The chain recombines TRBV19 with TRBJ2-7; 7 positions agree with TRBD1. The TCR comes from an adult in good health. This specimen consisted of peripheral blood, obtained on day 0 of AZD1222 vaccination. As DNA, the CDR3 is TGTGCCAGTAGCCATTTGTCGGGACAGAGGACTGACGAGCAGTACTTC. The encoded protein is CASSHLSGQRTDEQYF.